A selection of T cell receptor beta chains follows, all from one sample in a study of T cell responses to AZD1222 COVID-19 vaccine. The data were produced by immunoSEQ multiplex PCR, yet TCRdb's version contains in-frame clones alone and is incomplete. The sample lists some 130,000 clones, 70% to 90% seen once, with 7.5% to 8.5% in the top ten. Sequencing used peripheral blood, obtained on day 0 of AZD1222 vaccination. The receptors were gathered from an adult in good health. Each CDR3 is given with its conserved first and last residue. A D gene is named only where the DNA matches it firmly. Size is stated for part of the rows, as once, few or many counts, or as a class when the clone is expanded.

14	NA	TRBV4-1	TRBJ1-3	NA	TGCGCCAGCAGCGCACAGGTCTCTGGAAACACCATATATTTT	CASSAQVSGNTIYF
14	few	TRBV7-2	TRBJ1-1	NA	TGTGCCAGCAGCTTAGAGGGAAGATACACTGAAGCTTTCTTT	CASSLEGRYTEAFF
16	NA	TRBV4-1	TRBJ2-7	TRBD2	TGCGCCAGCAGCCAATTCGGACTAGCGGATCCCTACGAGCAGTACTTC	CASSQFGLADPYEQYF
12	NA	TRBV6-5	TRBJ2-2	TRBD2	TGTGCCAGCCTGGGAGCGGGAAGGGAGCTGTTTTTT	CASLGAGRELFF
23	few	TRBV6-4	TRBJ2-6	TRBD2	TGTGCCAGCAGTGACCGACGTCGGGGGGGTGTCGACCCTCCTCTCTCTGGGGCCAACGTCCTGACTTTC	CASSDRRRGGVDPPLSGANVLTF
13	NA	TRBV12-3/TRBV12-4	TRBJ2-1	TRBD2	TGTGCCAGCAGTTTACAGATAGCGGGTGAGCAGTTCTTC	CASSLQIAGEQFF
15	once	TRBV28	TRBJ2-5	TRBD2	TGTGCCAGCAGTTTATTGCTAGCGGGGGGAGAGACCCAGTACTTC	CASSLLLAGGETQYF
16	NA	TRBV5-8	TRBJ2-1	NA	TGTGCCAGCAGCTTGTCTCGGGGAAGCCCCTACAATGAGCAGTTCTTC	CASSLSRGSPYNEQFF
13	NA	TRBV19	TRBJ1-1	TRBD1	TGTGCCAGCAGGGACAGGTTGAACACTGAAGCTTTCTTT	CASRDRLNTEAFF
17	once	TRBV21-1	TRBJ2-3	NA	TGTGCCAGCAGCTTGACCTCAGCGGGAGGGCCCCCAGATACGCAGTATTTT	CASSLTSAGGPPDTQYF
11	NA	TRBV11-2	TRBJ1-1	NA	TGTGCCAGCAGCCCTAGCACTGAAGCTTTCTTT	CASSPSTEAFF
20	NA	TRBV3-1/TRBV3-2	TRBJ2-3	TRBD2	TGTGCCAGCAGCCAAGAGGTAGCGGGGTCCATAACCCCAAGCACAGATACGCAGTATTTT	CASSQEVAGSITPSTDTQYF